There are many counts of the clone carrying this T cell receptor (beta chain). Its specificity is unknown. This entry comes from a study of CD8 T cells in ankylosing spondylitis. Study results and caveats: One TCR beta motif, made up of under ten highly homologous variants, appeared characteristic of ankylosing spondylitis blood.

TCRdb analysed the 5' RACE reads with MiXCR anew, one entry per CDR3 protein. The sample holds about 510,000 distinct CDR3 sequences, about 5% seen once. V lost 1 base, J lost 8 bases, and 17 bases lay in between. Germline CDR1 reads LNHNV; CDR2 reads YYDKDF (reference sequence). This CDR3 contains 16 residues. Material for sequencing was blood, either unsorted or a sorted T cell fraction (not recorded which). This TCR was recovered from a male donor with ankylosing spondylitis. This chain links TRBV15 with TRBJ1-4, with D possibly matching TRBD1 (6 bases). CDR3 sequence (DNA): TGTGCCACCAGCAGAGGAGGATACAGGGAGGGAGAAAAACTGTTTTTT. Amino acid sequence: CATSRGGYREGEKLFF.